These T cell receptor beta chains were read from a single sample in a study of T-cell reconstitution after alpha-beta-depleted transplantation in children. TCRdb reprocessed the PCR reads via MiXCR and lists one record per CDR3 protein. The data hold 450,000 to 700,000 distinct CDR3 sequences, with over 25% observed a single time. The material was PBMCs, obtained before TCRalphabeta/CD19-depleted stem cell transplant. Source of these receptors: a boy under three years old with Wiskott-Aldrich syndrome, due to receive a stem cell transplant. Each CDR3 is given with its conserved first and last residue. D genes are given only for firm matches. Clone sizes are given selectively: once, few, many, or a class where the clone is expanded.

D,V,J,size,CDR3,DNA
NA,TRBV27,TRBJ1-5,once,CASSLRGVNNQPQHF,TGTGCCAGCAGTCTCAGGGGCGTCAACAATCAGCCCCAGCATTTT
TRBD1,TRBV11-2,TRBJ1-3,few,CASSLDPGQAFTSGNTIYF,TGTGCCAGCAGCTTAGACCCGGGACAGGCCTTTACATCTGGAAACACCATATATTTT
TRBD2,TRBV5-6,TRBJ2-3,NA,CASSLGLPGGPSDTQYF,TGTGCCAGCAGCTTGGGACTACCGGGAGGGCCTTCAGATACGCAGTATTTT
NA,TRBV12-3/TRBV12-4,TRBJ1-1,few,CASSRTVDTEAFF,TGTGCCAGCAGTCGAACTGTCGACACTGAAGCTTTCTTT
NA,TRBV7-2,TRBJ2-7,NA,CASSLGALVYEQYF,TGTGCCAGCAGCTTAGGAGCTCTTGTATACGAGCAGTACTTC
TRBD1,TRBV30,TRBJ1-3,few,CAWRTQQGSRNTIYF,TGTGCCTGGAGAACCCAACAGGGGAGTAGGAACACCATATATTTT
TRBD2,TRBV3-1,TRBJ2-3,NA,CASSQGPSGITDTQYF,TGTGCCAGCAGCCAAGGTCCTAGCGGGATCACAGATACGCAGTATTTT
NA,TRBV30,TRBJ2-4,few,CAWSVLGDELLAKNIQYF,TGTGCCTGGAGTGTACTGGGGGACGAACTCTTAGCCAAAAACATTCAGTACTTC
NA,TRBV29-1,TRBJ2-2,once,CSVEAATNTGELFF,TGCAGCGTTGAGGCAGCCACGAACACCGGGGAGCTGTTTTTT
NA,TRBV10-3,TRBJ2-4,NA,CAISESNWRAKNIQYF,TGTGCCATCAGTGAGTCGAATTGGCGAGCCAAAAACATTCAGTACTTC
TRBD2,TRBV7-9,TRBJ2-1,NA,CASSLLAGGPSEQFF,TGTGCCAGCAGCTTATTAGCGGGAGGGCCAAGTGAGCAGTTCTTC
NA,TRBV3-1,TRBJ2-1,few,CASSPMVQRAGNNEQFF,TGTGCCAGCAGCCCCATGGTCCAGCGGGCAGGAAACAATGAGCAGTTCTTC
NA,TRBV24-1,TRBJ1-1,few,CATSDFGGWTEAFF,TGTGCCACCAGTGATTTTGGGGGTTGGACTGAAGCTTTCTTT
NA,TRBV28,TRBJ2-7,NA,CASSSTAPYEQYF,TGTGCCAGCAGTTCTACAGCTCCCTACGAGCAGTACTTC
NA,TRBV6-1,TRBJ1-5,NA,CASSRTLEANQPQHF,TGTGCCAGCAGCAGGACTTTGGAGGCAAATCAGCCCCAGCATTTT
NA,TRBV7-9,TRBJ2-2,NA,CASSPPISGELFF,TGTGCCAGCAGCCCACCCATCTCCGGGGAGCTGTTTTTT
NA,TRBV7-9,TRBJ1-5,NA,CASSLGTGPGRYQPQHF,TGTGCCAGCAGCTTAGGTACAGGGCCGGGTCGCTATCAGCCCCAGCATTTT
NA,TRBV20-1,TRBJ1-1,few,CSARRTSSNTEAFF,TGCAGTGCTAGACGGACAAGCTCGAACACTGAAGCTTTCTTT
NA,TRBV12-3/TRBV12-4,TRBJ2-7,NA,CASSLMARGSSEQYF,TGTGCCAGCAGTTTAATGGCCAGGGGATCGAGCGAGCAGTACTTC
NA,TRBV10-3,TRBJ1-5,NA,CAISRAQVQGQPQHF,TGTGCCATCAGTAGAGCCCAAGTACAGGGTCAGCCCCAGCATTTT
NA,TRBV12-3/TRBV12-4,TRBJ1-2,few,CASSRTGPTNYGYTF,TGTGCCAGCAGTCGGACCGGGCCAACTAACTATGGCTACACCTTC
NA,TRBV29-1,TRBJ1-1,few,CSVDHGNTEAFF,TGCAGCGTTGATCACGGGAACACTGAAGCTTTCTTT
TRBD2,TRBV20-1,TRBJ2-1,few,CSASTLAGAGEQFF,TGCAGTGCTAGCACACTAGCGGGAGCCGGTGAGCAGTTCTTC
NA,TRBV12-3/TRBV12-4,TRBJ2-1,NA,CASSFPLDEQFF,TGTGCCAGCAGCTTTCCACTTGATGAGCAGTTCTTC
TRBD1,TRBV6-1,TRBJ1-5,few,CASSREQGAVGQPQHF,TGTGCCAGCAGTAGAGAACAGGGGGCCGTCGGTCAGCCCCAGCATTTT
TRBD1,TRBV5-1,TRBJ2-7,NA,CASRVGQGNEQYF,TGCGCCAGCAGAGTCGGACAGGGCAACGAGCAGTACTTC